Listed below are T cell receptor beta chains from one sample, sequenced in a study of CD8 T cells in ankylosing spondylitis. TCRdb re-called the 5' RACE reads with MiXCR, one entry per CDR3 protein. Of about 460,000 distinct CDR3 sequences in the sample, approximately 5% were seen once. Sequenced: blood, either unsorted or a sorted T cell fraction (not recorded which). Every receptor here comes from a male donor with ankylosing spondylitis. Both conserved end residues are part of each CDR3. A D gene is named only where the DNA matches it firmly. Clone sizes are given selectively: once, few, many, or a class where the clone is expanded.

d_call j_call v_call clone_size cdr3_aa cdr3_nt
- TRBJ1-1 TRBV7-9 many CASSYRTAMNTEAFF TGTGCCAGCAGCTACCGGACAGCCATGAACACTGAAGCTTTCTTT
- TRBJ2-7 TRBV24-1 many CATSEGGEQYF TGTGCCACCAGCGAAGGAGGAGAGCAGTACTTC
- TRBJ2-1 TRBV4-3 - CASSQGSAGKGNEQFF TGCGCCAGCAGCCAAGGGTCGGCGGGAAAGGGGAATGAGCAGTTCTTC
- TRBJ1-2 TRBV28 many CASSPWFAGGRDYGYTF TGTGCCAGCAGTCCATGGTTTGCGGGGGGGCGAGACTATGGCTACACCTTC
- TRBJ1-1 TRBV4-2 many CASSPQPNAEAFF TGTGCCAGCAGCCCCCAACCTAATGCTGAAGCTTTCTTT
- TRBJ2-7 TRBV29-1 many CSVEEQGTYEQYF TGCAGCGTTGAAGAACAGGGAACCTACGAGCAGTACTTC
- TRBJ2-1 TRBV6-2/TRBV6-3 many CASSYGGPSYNEQFF TGTGCCAGCAGTTATGGTGGGCCCTCCTACAATGAGCAGTTCTTC
- TRBJ2-3 TRBV6-1 many CASSPRKKATDTQYF TGTGCCAGCAGTCCCCGGAAGAAGGCCACAGATACGCAGTATTTT
- TRBJ1-5 TRBV11-3 many CASSLGPGQPQHF TGTGCCAGCAGCTTAGGCCCTGGGCAGCCCCAGCATTTT
- TRBJ1-1 TRBV7-2 many CASSVGRGSTEAFF TGTGCCAGCAGCGTAGGACGGGGGAGCACTGAAGCTTTCTTT
- TRBJ2-6 TRBV4-2 many CASSQDKLSGANVLTF TGTGCCAGCAGCCAAGATAAACTATCTGGGGCCAACGTCCTGACTTTC
TRBD1 TRBJ2-2 TRBV4-3 many CASNGGQGSGELFF TGCGCCAGCAATGGGGGACAGGGGTCCGGGGAGCTGTTTTTT
- TRBJ1-2 TRBV7-8 many CASSLVTGLGNYGYTF TGTGCCAGCAGCTTAGTAACGGGCCTCGGGAACTATGGCTACACCTTC
- TRBJ2-3 TRBV20-1 - CSARGADSTDTQYF TGCAGTGCTAGAGGTGCGGACTCCACAGATACGCAGTATTTT
- TRBJ2-7 TRBV28 many CASSLMGGSSYEQYF TGTGCCAGCAGTTTAATGGGCGGAAGCTCCTACGAGCAGTACTTC
- TRBJ2-5 TRBV10-3 many CAIGGGQYQETQYF TGTGCCATCGGGGGGGGACAGTACCAAGAGACCCAGTACTTC
- TRBJ1-2 TRBV12-3/TRBV12-4 many CASRGHGYTF TGTGCCAGCAGGGGTCATGGCTACACCTTC
- TRBJ1-1 TRBV6-2/TRBV6-3 many CASRDSVAFF TGTGCCAGCAGGGACAGTGTCGCTTTCTTT
TRBD2 TRBJ2-7 TRBV20-1 many CSAEPGTSVSYEQYF TGCAGTGCTGAACCCGGAACTAGCGTTTCCTACGAGCAGTACTTC
- TRBJ2-3 TRBV5-1 many CASSLGQNTDTQYF TGCGCCAGCAGCTTGGGACAGAACACAGATACGCAGTATTTT
TRBD1 TRBJ1-5 TRBV4-1 many CASSPVGQADQPQHF TGCGCCAGCAGCCCTGTCGGACAGGCCGATCAGCCCCAGCATTTT
- TRBJ1-6 TRBV5-6 - CASSLKRHYNSPLHF TGTGCCAGCAGCTTGAAGAGACACTATAATTCACCCCTCCACTTT
- TRBJ1-1 TRBV9 many CASSVAPQGRTEAFF TGTGCCAGCAGCGTAGCACCCCAGGGGAGGACTGAAGCTTTCTTT
TRBD1 TRBJ1-2 TRBV6-1 - CASSRDRAFGEYGYTF TGTGCCAGCAGTCGGGACAGGGCTTTTGGAGAATATGGCTACACCTTC
TRBD2 TRBJ2-7 TRBV10-3 many CAISGTSGIGEQYF TGTGCCATCAGTGGGACTAGCGGGATAGGCGAGCAGTACTTC
- TRBJ2-7 TRBV10-3 - CAISEPPEYEQYF TGTGCCATCAGTGAGCCCCCCGAGTACGAGCAGTACTTC
- TRBJ2-1 TRBV7-3 few CASSDLGGVSYNEQFF TGTGCCAGCAGCGATCTGGGCGGGGTTTCCTACAATGAGCAGTTCTTC
TRBD1 TRBJ2-2 TRBV24-1 few CATNDRDTGELFF TGTGCCACCAATGACAGGGACACCGGGGAGCTGTTTTTT